This T cell receptor (beta chain) was sequenced in a study of cytomegalovirus exposure and HLA in healthy donors. Notes on the study in general: On later analysis, the bulk of CMV-associated TCR beta chains appeared to be HLA-restricted.

V gave up 6 bases and J gave up 1 base, with 9 bases separating them. Germline CDR1 and CDR2: MDHEN and SYDVKM. The CDR3 is 13 residues long. A word on this clone: Its specificity is unknown.

Researchers ran the PCR with 60 Vbeta and 13 Jbeta primers. TCRdb's table, derived via immunoSEQ multiplex PCR, lists solely in-frame clones and lacks some. Seen here are some 150,000 clones, 70% to 80% observed once, and the top ten hold 3% to 4%. The rearrangement joins TRBV28 to TRBJ2-5; tentative D call: TRBD1 (5 bases). Sequencing was carried out using PBMCs. This receptor was obtained from a human donor in good health. For the CDR3, the DNA is TGTGCCAGCAGGACAGACCTCCAAGAGACCCAGTACTTC. Its protein product is CASRTDLQETQYF.